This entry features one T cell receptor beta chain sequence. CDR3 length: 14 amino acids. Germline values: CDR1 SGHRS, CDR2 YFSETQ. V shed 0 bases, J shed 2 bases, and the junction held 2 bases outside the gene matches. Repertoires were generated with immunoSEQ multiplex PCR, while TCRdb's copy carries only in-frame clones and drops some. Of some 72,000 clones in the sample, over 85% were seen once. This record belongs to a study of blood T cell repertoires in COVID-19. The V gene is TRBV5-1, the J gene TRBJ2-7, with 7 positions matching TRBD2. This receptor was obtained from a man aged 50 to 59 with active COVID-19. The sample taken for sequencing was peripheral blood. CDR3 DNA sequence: TGCGCCAGCAGCTTGGTTGGGGGGGCCTACGAGCAGTACTTC. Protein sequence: CASSLVGGAYEQYF.